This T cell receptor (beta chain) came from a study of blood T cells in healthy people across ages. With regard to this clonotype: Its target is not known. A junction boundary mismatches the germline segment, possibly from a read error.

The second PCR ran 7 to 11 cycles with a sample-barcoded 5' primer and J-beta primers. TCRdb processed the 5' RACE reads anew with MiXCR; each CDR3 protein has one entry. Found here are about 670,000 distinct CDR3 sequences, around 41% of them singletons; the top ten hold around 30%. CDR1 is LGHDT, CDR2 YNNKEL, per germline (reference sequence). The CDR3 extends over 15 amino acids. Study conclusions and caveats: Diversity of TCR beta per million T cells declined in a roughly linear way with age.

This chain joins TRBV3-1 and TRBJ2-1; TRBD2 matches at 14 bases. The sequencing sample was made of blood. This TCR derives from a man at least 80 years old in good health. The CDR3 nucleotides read TGTGCCAGCAGCGTTCGGACTAGCGGGGGGAATGCGCAGTTCTTC. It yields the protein CASSVRTSGGNAQFF.